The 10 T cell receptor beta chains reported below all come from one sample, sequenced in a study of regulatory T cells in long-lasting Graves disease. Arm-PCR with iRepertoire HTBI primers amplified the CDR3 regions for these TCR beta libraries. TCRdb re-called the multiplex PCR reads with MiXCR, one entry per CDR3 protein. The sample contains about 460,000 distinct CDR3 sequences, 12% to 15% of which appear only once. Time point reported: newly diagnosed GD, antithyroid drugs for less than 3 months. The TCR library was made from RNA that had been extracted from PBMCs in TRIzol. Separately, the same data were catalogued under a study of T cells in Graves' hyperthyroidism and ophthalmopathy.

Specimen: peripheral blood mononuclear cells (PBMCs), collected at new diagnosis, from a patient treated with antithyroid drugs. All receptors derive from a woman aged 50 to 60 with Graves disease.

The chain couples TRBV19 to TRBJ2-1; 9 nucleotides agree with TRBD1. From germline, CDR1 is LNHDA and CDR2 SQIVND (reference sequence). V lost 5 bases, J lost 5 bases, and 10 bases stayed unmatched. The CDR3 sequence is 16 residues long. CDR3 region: CASSEGGTGKNNEQFF. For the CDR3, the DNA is TGTGCCAGTAGTGAGGGCGGGACAGGGAAGAACAATGAGCAGTTCTTC. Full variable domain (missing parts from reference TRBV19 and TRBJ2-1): DGGITQSPKYLFRKEGQNVTLSCEQNLNHDAMYWYRQDPGQGLRLIYYSQIVNDFQKGDIAEGYSVSREKKESFPLTVTSAQKNPTAFYLCASSEGGTGKNNEQFFGPGTRLTVL.

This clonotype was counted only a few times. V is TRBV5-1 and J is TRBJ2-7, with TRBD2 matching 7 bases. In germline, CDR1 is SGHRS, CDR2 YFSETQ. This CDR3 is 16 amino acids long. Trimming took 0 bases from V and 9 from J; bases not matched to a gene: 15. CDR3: CASSLGSGTGSGVQYF. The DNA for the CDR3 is TGCGCCAGCAGCTTGGGAAGCGGGACCGGGAGCGGTGTGCAGTACTTC.

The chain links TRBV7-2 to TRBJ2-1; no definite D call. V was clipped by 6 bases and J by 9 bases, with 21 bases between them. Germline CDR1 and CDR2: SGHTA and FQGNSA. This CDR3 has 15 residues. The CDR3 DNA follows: TGTGCCAGCAGGTTACCTAGGGCCCTCCCTGGTGAGCAGTTCTTC. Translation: CASRLPRALPGEQFF. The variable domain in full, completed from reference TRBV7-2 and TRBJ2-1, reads GAGVSQSPSNKVTEKGKDVELRCDPISGHTALYWYRQSLGQGLEFLIYFQGNSAPDKSGLPSDRFSAERTGGSVSTLTIQRTQQEDSAVYLCASRLPRALPGEQFFGPGTRLTVL.

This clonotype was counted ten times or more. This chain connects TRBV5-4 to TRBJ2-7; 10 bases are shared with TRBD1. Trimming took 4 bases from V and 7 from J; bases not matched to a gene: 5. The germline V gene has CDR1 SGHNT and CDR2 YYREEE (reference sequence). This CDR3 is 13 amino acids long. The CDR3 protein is CASSGWTGGEQYF. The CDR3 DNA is TGTGCCAGCAGCGGGTGGACAGGGGGAGAGCAGTACTTC.

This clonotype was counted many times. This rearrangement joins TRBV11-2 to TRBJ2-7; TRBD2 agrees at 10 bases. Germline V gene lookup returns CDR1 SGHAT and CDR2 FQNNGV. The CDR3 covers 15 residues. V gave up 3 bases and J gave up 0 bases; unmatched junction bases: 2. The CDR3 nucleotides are TGTGCCAGCAGCTTCATAGCGGGAGGCTCCTACGAGCAGTACTTC. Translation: CASSFIAGGSYEQYF. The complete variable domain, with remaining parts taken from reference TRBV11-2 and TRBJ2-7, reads EAGVAQSPRYKIIEKRQSVAFWCNPISGHATLYWYQQILGQGPKLLIQFQNNGVVDDSQLPKDRFSAERLKGVDSTLKIQPAKLEDSAVYLCASSFIAGGSYEQYFGPGTRLTVT.

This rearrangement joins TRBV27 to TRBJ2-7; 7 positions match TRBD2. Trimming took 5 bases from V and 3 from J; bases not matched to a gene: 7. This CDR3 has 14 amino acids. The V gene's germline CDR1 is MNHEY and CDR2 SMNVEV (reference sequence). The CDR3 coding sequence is TGTGCCAGCAGTCTACGACGGGGGGTCTACGAGCAGTACTTC. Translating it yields CASSLRRGVYEQYF.

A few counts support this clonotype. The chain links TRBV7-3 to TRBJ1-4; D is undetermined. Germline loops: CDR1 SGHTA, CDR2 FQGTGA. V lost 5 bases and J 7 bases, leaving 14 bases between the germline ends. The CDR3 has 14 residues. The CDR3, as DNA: TGTGCCAGCAGCCGGGGTGCCGGTGCTGAAAAACTGTTTTTT. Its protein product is CASSRGAGAEKLFF.

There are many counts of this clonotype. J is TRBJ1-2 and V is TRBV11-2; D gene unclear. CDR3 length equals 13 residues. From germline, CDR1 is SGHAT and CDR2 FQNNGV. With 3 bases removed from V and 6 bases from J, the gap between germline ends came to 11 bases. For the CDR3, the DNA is TGTGCCAGCAGCTTTAGGCCGGGAGATGGCTACACCTTC. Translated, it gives CASSFRPGDGYTF.

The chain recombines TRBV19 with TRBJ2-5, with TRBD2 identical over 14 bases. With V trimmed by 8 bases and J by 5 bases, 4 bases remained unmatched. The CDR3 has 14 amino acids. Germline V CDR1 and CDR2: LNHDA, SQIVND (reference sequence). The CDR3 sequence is CASSTSGRAETQYF. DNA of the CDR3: TGTGCCAGTTCGACTAGCGGGAGGGCCGAGACCCAGTACTTC.

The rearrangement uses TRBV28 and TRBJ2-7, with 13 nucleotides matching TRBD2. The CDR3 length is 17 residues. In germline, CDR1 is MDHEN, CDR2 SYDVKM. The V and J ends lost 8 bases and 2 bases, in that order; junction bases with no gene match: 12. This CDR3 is CASSPGLAGKATYEQYF. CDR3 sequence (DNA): TGTGCCAGCTCACCGGGACTAGCGGGAAAGGCGACCTACGAGCAGTACTTC.